This T cell receptor beta chain is from a study of vaccination and CD4 T cells after COVID-19. Study information: The makeup of the convalescents was six males and four females, two of them Hispanic. The study drew post-COVID samples a median about 95 days after diagnosis (range 35 to 161). Cells were stimulated with overlapping spike peptide pools from SARS-CoV-2, HCoV-NL63, HCoV-OC43 and HCoV-229E.

Treatment defined: approximately 10-day PBMC culture with coronavirus spike peptide pools or control peptides (ViraFEST assay). CD4+ T cells of the unexposed donor were collected before the COVID-19 pandemic (2011-2018). This clonotype turned up a few times. Its target is unknown. Scientists ran DNA taken from cultured CD4+ T cells through the Oncomine TCR Beta short-read assay for sequencing. It was cultured CD4+ T cells from which genomic DNA was extracted. From the PCR reads, TCRdb called clonotypes with MiXCR, one entry per CDR3 protein. The profile covers around 2,000 distinct CDR3 sequences, with just under 20% appearing a single time and roughly two thirds taken by the ten largest. Trimming cost V 4 bases and J 5 bases; bases outside gene matches: 14. The CDR3 is 16 amino acids. CDR1 is SQVTM and CDR2 is ANQGSEA in the germline V gene.

The V gene is TRBV29-1, the J gene TRBJ2-3; 8 bases are a match to TRBD2. This clonotype originated in a human donor in good health. Sequenced material: CD4+ T cells from blood, cultured in vitro. The CDR3 protein is CSVGGPGGGRGDTQYF. DNA for the CDR3: TGCAGCGTTGGTGGCCCGGGCGGGGGGCGGGGAGATACGCAGTATTTT.